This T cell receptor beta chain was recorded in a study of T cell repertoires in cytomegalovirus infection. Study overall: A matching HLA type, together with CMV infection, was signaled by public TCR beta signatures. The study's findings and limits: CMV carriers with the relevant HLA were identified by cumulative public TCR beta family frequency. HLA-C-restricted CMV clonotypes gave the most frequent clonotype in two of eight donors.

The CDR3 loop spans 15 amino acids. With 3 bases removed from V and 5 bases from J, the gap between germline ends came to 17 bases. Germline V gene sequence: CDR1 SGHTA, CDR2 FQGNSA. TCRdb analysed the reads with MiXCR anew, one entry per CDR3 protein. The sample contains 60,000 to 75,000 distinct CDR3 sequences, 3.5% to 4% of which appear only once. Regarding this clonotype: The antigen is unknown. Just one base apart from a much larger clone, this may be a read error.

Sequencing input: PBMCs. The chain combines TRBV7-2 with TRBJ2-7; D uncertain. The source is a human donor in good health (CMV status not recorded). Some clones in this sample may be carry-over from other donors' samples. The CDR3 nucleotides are TGTGCCAGCAGCTTGGAAGGAACACGAGGCCACGAGCAGTACTTC. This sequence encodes CASSLEGTRGHEQYF.